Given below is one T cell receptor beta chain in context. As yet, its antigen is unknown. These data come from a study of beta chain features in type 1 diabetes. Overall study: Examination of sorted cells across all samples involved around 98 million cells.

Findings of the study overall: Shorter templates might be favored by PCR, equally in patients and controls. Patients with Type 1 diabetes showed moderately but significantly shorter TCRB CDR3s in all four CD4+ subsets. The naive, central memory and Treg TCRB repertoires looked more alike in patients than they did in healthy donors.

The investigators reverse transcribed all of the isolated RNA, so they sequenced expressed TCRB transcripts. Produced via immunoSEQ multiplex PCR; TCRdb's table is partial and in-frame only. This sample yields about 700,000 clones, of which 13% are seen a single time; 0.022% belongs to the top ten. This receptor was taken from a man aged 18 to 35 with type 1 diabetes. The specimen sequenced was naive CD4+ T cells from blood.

CDR3 protein: CSAELTRTDYGYTF. DNA for the CDR3: TGCAGCGCCGAATTAACTAGGACAGACTATGGCTACACCTTC. V is TRBV29-1 and J is TRBJ1-2, with D perhaps TRBD1 (6 bases). The CDR3 runs 14 residues. Trimming took off 7 bases at V and 3 bases at J, with 18 bases between the two ends. The V gene's germline CDR1 is SQVTM and CDR2 ANQGSEA.